The rows below give T cell receptor beta chains drawn from one sample of a study of blood T cell repertoires in COVID-19. The data were produced by immunoSEQ multiplex PCR, yet TCRdb's version contains in-frame clones alone and is incomplete. The table records roughly 120,000 clones, around 90% of them present only once. Source material: peripheral blood. Receptor source: a man in his sixties with COVID-19, enrolled during active disease. Each CDR3 is given with its conserved first and last residue.

>TRBJ1-1|TRBV7-9
CASSLGQHTEAFF
>TRBJ1-5|TRBV2
CASSEGPALDNQPQHF
>TRBJ2-2|TRBV5-1
CASSLSGASTGELFF
>TRBJ1-5|TRBV11-3
CASSGGGNQPQHF
>TRBJ2-3|TRBV5-8
CASSLVSRDTQYF
>TRBJ1-4|TRBV4-3
CASKSVRTGGEKLFF
>TRBJ2-1|TRBV10-1
CASSESSSYNEQFF
>TRBJ2-1|TRBV7-9
CASGGGFTYNEQFF
>TRBJ2-7|TRBV9
CASSPPDRGSYEQYF
>TRBJ2-1|TRBV7-2
CASSLAGDRSNEQFF
>TRBJ1-1|TRBV2
CARHGGTTILNTEAFF
>TRBJ1-3|TRBV29-1
CSVAGVMTGNTIYF
>TRBJ2-7|TRBV5-1
CASSRGTSSYEQYF
>TRBJ2-7|TRBV7-2
CASSTRLVEQYF
>TRBJ2-5|TRBV5-4
CASSSGLAAKETQYF
>TRBJ1-5|TRBV7-8
CASSLARYGNQPQHF
>TRBJ2-7|TRBV2
CASSRDSTYEQYF
>TRBJ2-2|TRBV6-2/TRBV6-3
CASSGLAGATGELFF
>TRBJ2-7|TRBV11-2
CASSLAAGEPYEQYF
>TRBJ1-1|TRBV2
CASSGEGRENTEAFF
>TRBJ2-4|TRBV6-5
CASSFSGGSGNIQYF
>TRBJ1-2|TRBV2
CASSAPDRDIYGYTF
>TRBJ2-5|TRBV30
CAWTGDRTVGTQYF
>TRBJ1-5|TRBV6-1
CASSEATYSNQPQHF
>TRBJ2-7|TRBV5-1
CASSPGGQGASYEQYF
>TRBJ2-1|TRBV4-2
CASSPLRDIWDYDNEQFF
>TRBJ2-5|TRBV2
CASSGGGVRQTQYF
>TRBJ2-1|TRBV5-1
CASSFEWSRYNEQFF
>TRBJ2-1|TRBV27
CASSQGGEQFF
>TRBJ1-5|TRBV28
CASSLYQSGGGQPQHF
>TRBJ2-1|TRBV7-3
CASSPQGVADEQFF
>TRBJ1-3|TRBV7-9
CASRRSGGSSGNTIYF